Listed below are T cell receptor beta chains from one sample, sequenced in a study of blood T cell repertoires in COVID-19. Sequenced by immunoSEQ multiplex PCR; TCRdb stores in-frame clones only, minus some. Of about 82,000 clones in the sample, under 80% were seen once. The sequenced material came from peripheral blood. The receptors originated from a man aged 60 to 75 with COVID-19, enrolled during active disease. The conserved cysteine and the conserved F or W are not part of the CDR3 here. Size is omitted from some rows. Given values are once, few, many or a class for expanded clones.

V gene: TRBV19; J gene: TRBJ1-5; clone size: few; CDR3 protein: ASSADRSSYQPQH
V gene: TRBV29-1; J gene: TRBJ1-2; clone size: .; CDR3 protein: SFIEQGQGGGYT
V gene: TRBV9; J gene: TRBJ2-2; clone size: .; CDR3 protein: ASSVVTGTGELF
V gene: TRBV6-9; J gene: TRBJ1-3; clone size: .; CDR3 protein: ASTMTGPGNTIY
V gene: TRBV19; J gene: TRBJ1-2; clone size: .; CDR3 protein: ASSLGQGRGYT
V gene: TRBV6-5; J gene: TRBJ1-2; clone size: .; CDR3 protein: ASSLRELNYGYT
V gene: TRBV10-3; J gene: TRBJ1-2; clone size: once; CDR3 protein: AISESSPGVGSGYT
V gene: TRBV7-6; J gene: TRBJ2-1; clone size: .; CDR3 protein: ASSLRDRGFNEQF
V gene: TRBV10-3; J gene: TRBJ2-3; clone size: .; CDR3 protein: AISEPSRTSTDTQY
V gene: TRBV6-2/TRBV6-3; J gene: TRBJ2-7; clone size: .; CDR3 protein: ASSRDFSAEQY
V gene: TRBV5-6; J gene: TRBJ1-1; clone size: few; CDR3 protein: ASSLVDTPDEAF
V gene: TRBV6-2/TRBV6-3; J gene: TRBJ2-7; clone size: .; CDR3 protein: ASSYPSTSGQQY
V gene: TRBV3-1/TRBV3-2; J gene: TRBJ2-7; clone size: .; CDR3 protein: ASSQVAGRTRTPEQY
V gene: TRBV2; J gene: TRBJ1-2; clone size: .; CDR3 protein: ASSSQPTGLYGGYT
V gene: TRBV5-1; J gene: TRBJ2-3; clone size: .; CDR3 protein: ASSLDRASTDTQY
V gene: TRBV5-1; J gene: TRBJ2-3; clone size: .; CDR3 protein: ASSLSLAGGPTDTQY
V gene: TRBV7-3; J gene: TRBJ2-1; clone size: .; CDR3 protein: ASSLDVGSYNEQF
V gene: TRBV27; J gene: TRBJ1-6; clone size: .; CDR3 protein: ASRTGSSYNSPLH
V gene: TRBV12-3/TRBV12-4; J gene: TRBJ2-2; clone size: .; CDR3 protein: ASSSQGTGELF
V gene: TRBV4-3; J gene: TRBJ1-5; clone size: few; CDR3 protein: ASSPGTGDQPQH
V gene: TRBV5-1; J gene: TRBJ2-5; clone size: .; CDR3 protein: ASSLRRGETQY
V gene: TRBV15; J gene: TRBJ2-1; clone size: .; CDR3 protein: ATSRDPGTGKYEQF
V gene: TRBV2; J gene: TRBJ2-1; clone size: .; CDR3 protein: ASRDFAYNEQF
V gene: TRBV19; J gene: TRBJ1-5; clone size: .; CDR3 protein: ASRPISNQPQH
V gene: TRBV5-1; J gene: TRBJ2-2; clone size: .; CDR3 protein: ASSLTVTSGGANTGELF